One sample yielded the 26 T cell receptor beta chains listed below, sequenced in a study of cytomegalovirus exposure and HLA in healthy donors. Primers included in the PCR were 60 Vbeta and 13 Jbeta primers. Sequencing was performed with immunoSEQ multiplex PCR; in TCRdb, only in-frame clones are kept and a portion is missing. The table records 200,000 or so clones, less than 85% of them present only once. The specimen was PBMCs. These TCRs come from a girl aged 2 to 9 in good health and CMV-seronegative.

The CDR3 sequence is CASRAGGSNEQFF. The CDR3 DNA reads TGTGCCAGCAGAGCGGGAGGGTCCAATGAGCAGTTCTTC. V and J are TRBV6-1 and TRBJ2-1, with 10 bases that match TRBD2. With V trimmed by 6 bases and J by 6 bases, 2 bases remained unmatched. The germline V gene encodes CDR1 MNHNS and CDR2 SASEGT. The CDR3 totals 13 residues.

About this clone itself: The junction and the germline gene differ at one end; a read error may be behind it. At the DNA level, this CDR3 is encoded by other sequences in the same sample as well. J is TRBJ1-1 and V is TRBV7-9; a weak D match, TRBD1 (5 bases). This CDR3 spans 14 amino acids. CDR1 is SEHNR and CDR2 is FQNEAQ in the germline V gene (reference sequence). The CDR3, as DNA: TGCGCCAGCAGCTTATTTGGCAGGGACACTGAAGCTTTCTTT. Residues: CASSLFGRDTEAFF.

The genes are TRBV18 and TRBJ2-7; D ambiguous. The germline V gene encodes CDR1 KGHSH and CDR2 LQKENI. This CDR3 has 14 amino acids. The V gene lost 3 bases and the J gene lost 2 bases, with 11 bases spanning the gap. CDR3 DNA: TGTGCCAGCTCACCCTTAGCCGCCGCCTACGAGCAGTACTTC. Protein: CASSPLAAAYEQYF.

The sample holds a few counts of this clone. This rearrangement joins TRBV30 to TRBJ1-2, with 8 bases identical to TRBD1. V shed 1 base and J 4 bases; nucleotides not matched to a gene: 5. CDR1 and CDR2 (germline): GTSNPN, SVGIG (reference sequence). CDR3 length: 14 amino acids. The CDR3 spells CAWSDGQGVYGYTF. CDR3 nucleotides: TGTGCCTGGAGTGACGGACAGGGAGTCTATGGCTACACCTTC.

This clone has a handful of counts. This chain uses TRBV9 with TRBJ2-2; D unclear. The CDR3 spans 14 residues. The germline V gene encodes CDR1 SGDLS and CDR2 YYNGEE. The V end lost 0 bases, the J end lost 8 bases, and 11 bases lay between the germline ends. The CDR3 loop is CASSVAQFGGELFF. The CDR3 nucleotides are TGTGCCAGCAGCGTAGCACAGTTTGGAGGGGAGCTGTTTTTT.

The CDR3 region is CATRTGEDYGYTF. In nucleotides, the CDR3 is TGTGCCACCAGGACAGGGGAAGACTATGGCTACACCTTC. This chain connects TRBV10-3 to TRBJ1-2; 9 bases align to TRBD1. The CDR3 totals 13 residues. Looked up from germline, CDR1 is ENHRY and CDR2 is SYGVKD. Trimming cost V 10 bases and J 3 bases; bases outside gene matches: 6.

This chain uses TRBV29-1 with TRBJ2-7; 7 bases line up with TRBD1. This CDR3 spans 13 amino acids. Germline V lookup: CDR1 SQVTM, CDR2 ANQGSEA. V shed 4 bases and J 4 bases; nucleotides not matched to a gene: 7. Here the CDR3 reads CSVVGGGGYEQYF. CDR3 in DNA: TGCAGCGTTGTAGGGGGCGGTGGGTACGAGCAGTACTTC.

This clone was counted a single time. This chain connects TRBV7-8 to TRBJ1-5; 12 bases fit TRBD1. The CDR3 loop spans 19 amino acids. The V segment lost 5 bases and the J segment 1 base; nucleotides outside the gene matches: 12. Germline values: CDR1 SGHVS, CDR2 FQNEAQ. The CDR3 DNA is TGTGCCAGCAGCCCCCGTCCCGGGACAGGGGGCGGGAGCAATCAGCCCCAGCATTTT. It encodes CASSPRPGTGGGSNQPQHF.

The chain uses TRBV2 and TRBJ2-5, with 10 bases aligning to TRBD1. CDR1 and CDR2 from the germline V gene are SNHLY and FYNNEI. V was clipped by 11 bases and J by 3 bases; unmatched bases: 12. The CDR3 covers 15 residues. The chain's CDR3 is CASSRDRGPEETQYF. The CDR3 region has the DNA TGTGCCTCCTCTCGGGACAGGGGTCCTGAAGAGACCCAGTACTTC.

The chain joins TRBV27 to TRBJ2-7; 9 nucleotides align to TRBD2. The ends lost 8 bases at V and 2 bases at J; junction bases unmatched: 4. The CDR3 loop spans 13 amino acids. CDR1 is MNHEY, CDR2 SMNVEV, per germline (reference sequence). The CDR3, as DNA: TGTGCCAGCTGTCCTAGCGGGACCTACGAGCAGTACTTC. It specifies CASCPSGTYEQYF.

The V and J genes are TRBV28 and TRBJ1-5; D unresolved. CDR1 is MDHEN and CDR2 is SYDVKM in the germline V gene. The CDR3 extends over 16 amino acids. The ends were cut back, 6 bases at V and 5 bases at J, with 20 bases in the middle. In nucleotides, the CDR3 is TGTGCCAGCAGGACCTCCCACGCGGGGTCTCATCAGCCCCAGCATTTT. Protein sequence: CASRTSHAGSHQPQHF.

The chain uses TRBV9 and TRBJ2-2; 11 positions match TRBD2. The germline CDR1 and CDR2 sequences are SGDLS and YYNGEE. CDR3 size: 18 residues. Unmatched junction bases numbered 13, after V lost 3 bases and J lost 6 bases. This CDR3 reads CASSALAGGTKPSGELFF. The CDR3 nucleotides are TGTGCCAGCAGCGCTCTAGCGGGAGGAACCAAACCTTCCGGGGAGCTGTTTTTT.

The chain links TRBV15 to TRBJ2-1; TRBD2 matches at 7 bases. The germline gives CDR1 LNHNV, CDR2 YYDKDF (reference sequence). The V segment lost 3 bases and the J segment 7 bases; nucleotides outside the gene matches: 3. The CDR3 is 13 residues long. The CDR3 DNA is TGTGCCACCAGCAGGGGAGCGGGGAATGAGCAGTTCTTC. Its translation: CATSRGAGNEQFF.

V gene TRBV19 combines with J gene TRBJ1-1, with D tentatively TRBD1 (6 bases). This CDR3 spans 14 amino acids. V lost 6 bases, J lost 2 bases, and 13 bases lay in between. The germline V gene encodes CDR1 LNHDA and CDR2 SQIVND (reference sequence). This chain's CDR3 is CASRAGGANTEAFF. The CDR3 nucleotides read TGTGCCAGTAGGGCGGGGGGCGCCAACACTGAAGCTTTCTTT.

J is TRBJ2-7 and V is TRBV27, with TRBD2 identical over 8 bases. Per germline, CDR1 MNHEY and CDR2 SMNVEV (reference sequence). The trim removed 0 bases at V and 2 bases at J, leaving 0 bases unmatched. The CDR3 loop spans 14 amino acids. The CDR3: CASSLSGLAYEQYF. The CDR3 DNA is TGTGCCAGCAGTTTATCGGGACTAGCCTACGAGCAGTACTTC.

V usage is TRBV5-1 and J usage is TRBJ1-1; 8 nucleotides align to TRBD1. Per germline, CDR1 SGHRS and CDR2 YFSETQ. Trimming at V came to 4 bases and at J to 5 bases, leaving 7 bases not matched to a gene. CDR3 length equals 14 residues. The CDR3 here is CASSTAGGWTEAFF. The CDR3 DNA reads TGCGCCAGCAGCACGGCAGGGGGCTGGACTGAAGCTTTCTTT.

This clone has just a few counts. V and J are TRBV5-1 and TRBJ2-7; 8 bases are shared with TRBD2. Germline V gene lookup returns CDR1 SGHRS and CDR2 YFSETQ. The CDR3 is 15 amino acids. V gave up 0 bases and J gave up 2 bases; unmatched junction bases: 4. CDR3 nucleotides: TGCGCCAGCAGCTTGGAAGCGGGGGCCACCTACGAGCAGTACTTC. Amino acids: CASSLEAGATYEQYF. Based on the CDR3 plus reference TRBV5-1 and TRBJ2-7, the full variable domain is KAGVTQTPRYLIKTRGQQVTLSCSPISGHRSVSWYQQTPGQGLQFLFEYFSETQRNKGNFPGRFSGRQFSNSRSEMNVSTLELGDSALYLCASSLEAGATYEQYFGPGTRLTVT.

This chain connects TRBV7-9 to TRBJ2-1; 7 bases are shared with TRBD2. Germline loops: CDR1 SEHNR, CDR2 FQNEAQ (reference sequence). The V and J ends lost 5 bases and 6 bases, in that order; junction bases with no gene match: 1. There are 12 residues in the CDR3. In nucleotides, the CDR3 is TGTGCCAGCAGCCAGCGGGGCAATGAGCAGTTCTTC. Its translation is CASSQRGNEQFF.

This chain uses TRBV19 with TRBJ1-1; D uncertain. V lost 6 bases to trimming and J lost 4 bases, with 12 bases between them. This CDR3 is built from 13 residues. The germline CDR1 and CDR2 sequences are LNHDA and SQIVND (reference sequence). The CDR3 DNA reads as TGTGCCAGTAGCGTGGATCGCGGCACTGAAGCTTTCTTT. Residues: CASSVDRGTEAFF.

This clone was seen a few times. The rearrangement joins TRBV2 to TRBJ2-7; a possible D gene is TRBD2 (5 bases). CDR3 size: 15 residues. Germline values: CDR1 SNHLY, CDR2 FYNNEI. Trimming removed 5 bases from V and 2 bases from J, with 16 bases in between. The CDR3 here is CASSPDFSSTYEQYF. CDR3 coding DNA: TGTGCCAGCAGTCCGGACTTTTCCTCCACCTACGAGCAGTACTTC.

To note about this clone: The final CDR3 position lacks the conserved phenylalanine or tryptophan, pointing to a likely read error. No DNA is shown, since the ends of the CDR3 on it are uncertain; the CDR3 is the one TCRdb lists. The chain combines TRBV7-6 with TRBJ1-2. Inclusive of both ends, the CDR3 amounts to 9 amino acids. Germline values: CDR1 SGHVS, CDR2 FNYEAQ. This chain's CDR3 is CASSLAGGG.

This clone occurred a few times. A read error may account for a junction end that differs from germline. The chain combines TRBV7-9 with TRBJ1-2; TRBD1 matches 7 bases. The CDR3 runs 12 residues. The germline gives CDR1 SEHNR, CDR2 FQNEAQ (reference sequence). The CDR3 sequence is CSSSWTGYGYTF. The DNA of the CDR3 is TGTTCCAGCAGCTGGACAGGATATGGCTACACCTTC.

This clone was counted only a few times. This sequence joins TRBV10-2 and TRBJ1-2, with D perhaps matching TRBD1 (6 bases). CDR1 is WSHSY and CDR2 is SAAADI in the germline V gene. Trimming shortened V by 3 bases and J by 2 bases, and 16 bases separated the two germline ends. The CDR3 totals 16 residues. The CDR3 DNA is TGCGCCAGCAGTGAACCGACAGGCCTACACAACTATGGCTACACCTTC. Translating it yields CASSEPTGLHNYGYTF.

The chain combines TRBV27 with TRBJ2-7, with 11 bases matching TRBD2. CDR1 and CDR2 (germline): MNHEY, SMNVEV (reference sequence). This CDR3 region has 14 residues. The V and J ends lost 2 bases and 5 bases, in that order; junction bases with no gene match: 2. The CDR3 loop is CASSLQLAGDEQYF. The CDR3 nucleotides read TGTGCCAGCAGTTTACAACTAGCGGGGGACGAGCAGTACTTC.

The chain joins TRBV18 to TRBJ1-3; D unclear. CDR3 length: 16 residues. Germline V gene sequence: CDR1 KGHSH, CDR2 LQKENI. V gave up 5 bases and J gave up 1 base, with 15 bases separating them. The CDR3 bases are TGTGCCAGCTCAAGCTCTGGGAGGGAGTCTGGAAACACCATATATTTT. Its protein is CASSSSGRESGNTIYF.

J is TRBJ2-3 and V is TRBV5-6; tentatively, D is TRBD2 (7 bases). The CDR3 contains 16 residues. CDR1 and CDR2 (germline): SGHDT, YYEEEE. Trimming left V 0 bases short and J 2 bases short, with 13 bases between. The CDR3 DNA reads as TGTGCCAGCAGCTTGGCTCCAGGGGACTACACAGATACGCAGTATTTT. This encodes CASSLAPGDYTDTQYF.